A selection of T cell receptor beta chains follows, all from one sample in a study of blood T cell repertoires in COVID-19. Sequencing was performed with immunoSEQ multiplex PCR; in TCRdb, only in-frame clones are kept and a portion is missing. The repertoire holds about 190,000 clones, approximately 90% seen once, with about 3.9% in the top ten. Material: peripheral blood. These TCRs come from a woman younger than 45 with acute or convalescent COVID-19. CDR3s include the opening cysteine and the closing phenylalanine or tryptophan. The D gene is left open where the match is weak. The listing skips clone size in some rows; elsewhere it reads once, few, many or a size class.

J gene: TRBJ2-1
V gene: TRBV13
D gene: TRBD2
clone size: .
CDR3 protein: CASSSPPYGRAPVNEQFF
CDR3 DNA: TGTGCCAGCAGCTCGCCCCCTTACGGGAGGGCCCCGGTCAATGAGCAGTTCTTC

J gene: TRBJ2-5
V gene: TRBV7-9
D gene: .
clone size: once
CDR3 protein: CASSPTLGQGHQETQYF
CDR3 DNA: TGTGCCAGCAGCCCCACCTTGGGACAAGGACACCAAGAGACCCAGTACTTC

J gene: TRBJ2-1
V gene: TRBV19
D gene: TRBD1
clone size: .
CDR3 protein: CASRNWTGGVNEQFF
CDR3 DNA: TGTGCCAGTAGAAATTGGACAGGGGGCGTCAATGAGCAGTTCTTC

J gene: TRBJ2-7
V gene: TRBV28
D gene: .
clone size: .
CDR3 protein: CASNLQGRWPEQYF
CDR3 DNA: TGTGCCAGCAACCTTCAGGGGCGATGGCCCGAGCAGTACTTC

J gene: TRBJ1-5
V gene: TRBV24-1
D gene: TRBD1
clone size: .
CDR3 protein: CATSDNRGAQPQHF
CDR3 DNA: TGTGCCACCAGTGATAACAGGGGAGCCCAGCCCCAGCATTTT

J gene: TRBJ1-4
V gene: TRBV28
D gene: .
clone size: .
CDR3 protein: CASSEEGGKLFF
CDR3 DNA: TGTGCCAGCAGTGAAGAAGGCGGAAAACTGTTTTTT

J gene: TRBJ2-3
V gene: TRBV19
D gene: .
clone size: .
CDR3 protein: CASSWTDSFITDTQYF
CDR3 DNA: TGTGCCAGTAGTTGGACGGACTCCTTCATCACAGATACGCAGTATTTT

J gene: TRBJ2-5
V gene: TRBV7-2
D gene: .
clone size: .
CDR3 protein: CASSLVGDAGDQYF
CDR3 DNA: TGTGCCAGCAGCTTAGTAGGGGACGCAGGGGACCAGTACTTC

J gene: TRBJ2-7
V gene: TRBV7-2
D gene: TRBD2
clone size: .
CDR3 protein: CASSSVAGGHYEQYF
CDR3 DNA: TGTGCCAGCAGCTCAGTAGCGGGAGGACACTACGAGCAGTACTTC

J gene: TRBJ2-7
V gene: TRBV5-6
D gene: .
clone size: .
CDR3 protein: CASSLGWPRGRIEQYF
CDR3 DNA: TGTGCCAGCAGCTTGGGATGGCCTAGGGGCCGGATTGAGCAGTACTTC

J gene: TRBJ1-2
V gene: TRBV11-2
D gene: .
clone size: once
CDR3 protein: CASSYAEGYTF
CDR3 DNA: TGTGCCAGCAGCTACGCGGAGGGCTACACCTTC

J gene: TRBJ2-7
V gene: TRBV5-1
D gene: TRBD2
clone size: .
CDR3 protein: CASSISGRAREQYF
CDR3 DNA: TGCGCCAGCAGCATTAGCGGGAGGGCCCGCGAGCAGTACTTC

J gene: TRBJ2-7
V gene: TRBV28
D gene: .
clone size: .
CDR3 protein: CASSPGDSSYVEQYF
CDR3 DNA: TGTGCCAGCAGCCCCGGTGACAGCTCCTACGTGGAGCAGTACTTC

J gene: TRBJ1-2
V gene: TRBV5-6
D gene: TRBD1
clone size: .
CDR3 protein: CASRYTGGDYGYTF
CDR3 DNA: TGTGCCAGCAGGTACACAGGGGGAGACTATGGCTACACCTTC

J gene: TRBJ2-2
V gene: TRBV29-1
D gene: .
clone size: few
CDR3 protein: CSVVIAGANTGELFF
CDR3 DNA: TGCAGCGTTGTTATAGCCGGCGCGAACACCGGGGAGCTGTTTTTT

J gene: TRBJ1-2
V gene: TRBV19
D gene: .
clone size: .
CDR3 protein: CASTLGNYGYTF
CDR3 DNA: TGTGCCAGTACCCTGGGCAACTATGGCTACACCTTC

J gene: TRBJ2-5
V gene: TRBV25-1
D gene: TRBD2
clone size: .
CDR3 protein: CASSAGGSVSGTQYF
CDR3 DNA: TGTGCCAGCAGTGCCGGCGGGAGTGTCTCGGGGACCCAGTACTTC

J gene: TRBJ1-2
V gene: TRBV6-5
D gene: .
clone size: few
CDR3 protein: CASSRDSNYGYTF
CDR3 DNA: TGTGCCAGCAGCCGAGACAGCAACTATGGCTACACCTTC

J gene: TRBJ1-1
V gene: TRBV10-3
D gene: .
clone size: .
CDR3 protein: CAISETRQGAFF
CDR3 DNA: TGTGCCATCAGTGAGACCCGTCAGGGCGCTTTCTTT

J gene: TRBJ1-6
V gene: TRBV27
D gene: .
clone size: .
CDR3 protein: CASRRSDSYGDSPLHF
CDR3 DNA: TGTGCCAGCAGGAGATCGGACAGCTATGGGGATTCACCCCTCCACTTT

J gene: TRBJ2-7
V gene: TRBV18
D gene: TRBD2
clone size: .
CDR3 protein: CASESSGRSGEQYF
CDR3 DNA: TGTGCCAGCGAGAGTAGCGGGAGGTCGGGGGAGCAGTACTTC

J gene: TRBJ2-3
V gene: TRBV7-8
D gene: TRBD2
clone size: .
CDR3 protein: CASSQGGRSDTQYF
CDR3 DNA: TGTGCCAGCAGCCAAGGCGGGAGGTCTGATACGCAGTATTTT

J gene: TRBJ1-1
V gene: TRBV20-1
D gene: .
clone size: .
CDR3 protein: CSARDSAFF
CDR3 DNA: TGCAGTGCTAGAGATTCGGCTTTCTTT

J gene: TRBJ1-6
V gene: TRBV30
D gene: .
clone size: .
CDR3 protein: CAWSVSVGGPLHF
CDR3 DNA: TGTGCCTGGAGTGTCTCAGTGGGAGGGCCCCTCCACTTT

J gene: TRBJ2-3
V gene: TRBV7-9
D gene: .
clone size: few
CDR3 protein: CASSGRERADTQYF
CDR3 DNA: TGTGCCAGCAGCGGTCGGGAGCGGGCAGATACGCAGTATTTT

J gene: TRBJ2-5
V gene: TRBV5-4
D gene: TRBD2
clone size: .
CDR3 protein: CASSLVAGHETQYF
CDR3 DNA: TGTGCCAGCAGCTTGGTAGCGGGGCACGAGACCCAGTACTTC

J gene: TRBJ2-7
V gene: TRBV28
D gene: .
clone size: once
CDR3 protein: CASRPGAGSVPQYF
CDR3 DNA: TGTGCCAGCAGGCCAGGAGCGGGTAGCGTTCCCCAGTACTTC

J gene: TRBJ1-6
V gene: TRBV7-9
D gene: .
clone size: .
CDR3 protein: CASSLERDSPLHF
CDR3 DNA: TGTGCCAGCAGCTTGGAGAGAGACAGTCCCCTCCACTTT

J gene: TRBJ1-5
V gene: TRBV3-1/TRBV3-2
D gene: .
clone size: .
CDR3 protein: CASSFRGSNQPQHF
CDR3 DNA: TGTGCCAGCAGCTTCCGGGGGAGCAATCAGCCCCAGCATTTT

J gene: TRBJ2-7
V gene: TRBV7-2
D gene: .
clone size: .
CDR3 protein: CASSSSPNYEQYF
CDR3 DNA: TGTGCCAGCAGCTCCTCACCTAACTACGAGCAGTACTTC

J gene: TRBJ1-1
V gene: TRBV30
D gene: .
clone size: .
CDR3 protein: CAYVWRRAFF
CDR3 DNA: TGTGCCTATGTTTGGCGGAGGGCTTTCTTT

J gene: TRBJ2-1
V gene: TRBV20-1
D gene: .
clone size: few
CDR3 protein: CSAEGAGEQFF
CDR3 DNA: TGCAGTGCTGAGGGGGCGGGAGAGCAGTTCTTC

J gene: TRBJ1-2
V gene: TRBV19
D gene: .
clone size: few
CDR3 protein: CASSNRFDGYTF
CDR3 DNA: TGTGCCAGTAGTAACAGGTTCGACGGCTACACCTTC

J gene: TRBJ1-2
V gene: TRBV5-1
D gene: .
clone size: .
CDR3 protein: CASSLGGGYTF
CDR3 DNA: TGCGCCAGCAGCTTGGGAGGTGGCTACACCTTC

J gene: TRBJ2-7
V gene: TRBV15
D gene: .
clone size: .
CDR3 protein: CATSRGGPPTYEQYF
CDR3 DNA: TGTGCCACCAGCAGAGGGGGGCCACCCACCTACGAGCAGTACTTC

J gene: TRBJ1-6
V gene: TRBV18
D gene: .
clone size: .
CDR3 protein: CASSPPSRNSPLHF
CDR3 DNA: TGTGCCAGCTCACCACCGTCTAGAAATTCACCCCTCCACTTT

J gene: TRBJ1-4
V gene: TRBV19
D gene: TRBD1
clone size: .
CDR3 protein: CASSIRGTGEKLFF
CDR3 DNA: TGTGCCAGTAGTATCCGTGGGACAGGAGAAAAACTGTTTTTT

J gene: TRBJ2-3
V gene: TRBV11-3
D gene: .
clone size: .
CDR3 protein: CASSLTSTDTQYF
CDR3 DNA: TGTGCCAGCAGCTTAACTAGCACAGATACGCAGTATTTT

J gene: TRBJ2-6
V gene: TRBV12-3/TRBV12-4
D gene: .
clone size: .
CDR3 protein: CASSYLGPNVLTF
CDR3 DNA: TGTGCCAGCAGTTATCTTGGGCCCAACGTCCTGACTTTC

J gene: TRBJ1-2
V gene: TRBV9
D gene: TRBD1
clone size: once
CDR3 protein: CASSAGQLYGYTF
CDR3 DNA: TGTGCCAGCAGCGCGGGACAGCTCTATGGCTACACCTTC

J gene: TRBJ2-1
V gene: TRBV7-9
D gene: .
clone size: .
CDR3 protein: CASSLAVSITHNEQFF
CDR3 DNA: TGTGCCAGCAGCTTAGCGGTTAGTATTACCCACAATGAGCAGTTCTTC

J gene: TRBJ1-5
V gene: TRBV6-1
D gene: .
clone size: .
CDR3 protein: CASSEFPRPQHF
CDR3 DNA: TGTGCCAGCAGTGAATTTCCCCGGCCCCAGCATTTT

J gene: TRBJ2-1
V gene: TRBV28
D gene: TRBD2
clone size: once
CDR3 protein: CASSLLGLAGANEQFF
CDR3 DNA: TGTGCCAGCAGTTTATTGGGACTAGCGGGAGCCAATGAGCAGTTCTTC

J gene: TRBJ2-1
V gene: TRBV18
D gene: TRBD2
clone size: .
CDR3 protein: CASSAGLADYNEQFF
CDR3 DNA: TGTGCCAGCTCAGCAGGACTAGCGGATTACAATGAGCAGTTCTTC

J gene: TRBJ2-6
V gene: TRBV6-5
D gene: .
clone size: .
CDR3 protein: CASLSLSGANVLTF
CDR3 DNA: TGTGCCAGCCTGTCCCTCTCTGGGGCCAACGTCCTGACTTTC

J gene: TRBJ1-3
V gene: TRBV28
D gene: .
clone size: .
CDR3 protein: CASSPSLSGNTIYF
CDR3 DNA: TGTGCCAGCAGCCCGAGTTTGTCCGGAAACACCATATATTTT

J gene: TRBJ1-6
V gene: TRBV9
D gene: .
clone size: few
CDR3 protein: CASSVDRDGSQLHF
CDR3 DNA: TGTGCCAGCAGCGTAGACAGGGACGGCAGCCAACTCCACTTT